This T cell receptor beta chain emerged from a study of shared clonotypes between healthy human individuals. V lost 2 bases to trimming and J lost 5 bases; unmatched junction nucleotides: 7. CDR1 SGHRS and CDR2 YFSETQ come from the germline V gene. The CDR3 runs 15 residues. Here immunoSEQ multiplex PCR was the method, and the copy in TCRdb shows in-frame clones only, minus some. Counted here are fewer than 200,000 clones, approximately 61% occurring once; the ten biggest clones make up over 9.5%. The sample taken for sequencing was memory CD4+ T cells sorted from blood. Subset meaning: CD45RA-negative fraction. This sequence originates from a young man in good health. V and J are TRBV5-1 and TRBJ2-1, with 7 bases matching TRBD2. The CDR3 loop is CASSFLPSGNNEQFF. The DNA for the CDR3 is TGCGCCAGCAGCTTCCTGCCTAGCGGTAACAATGAGCAGTTCTTC.